This TCR beta chain was retrieved from a study of cytomegalovirus exposure and HLA in healthy donors. This CDR3 has 13 residues. V gave up 3 bases and J gave up 1 base, with 6 bases separating them. Germline V gene data show CDR1 as MNHNS and CDR2 as SASEGT. In the case of this clone: Its specificity is not known.

Primers: 60 Vbeta forward and 13 Jbeta reverse. Libraries were prepared by immunoSEQ multiplex PCR; TCRdb keeps only in-frame clonotypes and omits some of them. The sample yields 130,000 to 150,000 clones, around 67% seen once. Study results and caveats: Other equally common chains were less clonally expanded than HLA-associated TCR beta chains, a later analysis showed. Investigators reported 164 TCR beta chains as tied to cytomegalovirus.

V usage is TRBV6-1 and J usage is TRBJ1-2; unclear D gene. The receptor's source is a woman aged 18-29 years in good health and CMV-seronegative. The sample was PBMCs. This chain's CDR3 is CASSDVGNYGYTF. The CDR3 DNA reads as TGTGCCAGCAGTGACGTCGGTAACTATGGCTACACCTTC.